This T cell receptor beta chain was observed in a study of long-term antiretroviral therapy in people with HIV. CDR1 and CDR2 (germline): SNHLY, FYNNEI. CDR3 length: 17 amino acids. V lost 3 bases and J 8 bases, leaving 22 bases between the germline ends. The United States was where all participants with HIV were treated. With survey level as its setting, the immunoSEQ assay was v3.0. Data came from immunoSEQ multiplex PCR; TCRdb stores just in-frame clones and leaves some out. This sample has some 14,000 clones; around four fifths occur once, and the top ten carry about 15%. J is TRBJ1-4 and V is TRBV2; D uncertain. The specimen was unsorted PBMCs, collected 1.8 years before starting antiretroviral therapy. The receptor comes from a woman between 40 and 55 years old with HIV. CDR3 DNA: TGTGCCAGCAGTGAGGGCTCCGGGAGCCTATATGAAGAAAAACTGTTTTTT. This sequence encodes CASSEGSGSLYEEKLFF. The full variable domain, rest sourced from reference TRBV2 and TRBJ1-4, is EPEVTQTPSHQVTQMGQEVILRCVPISNHLYFYWYRQILGQKVEFLVSFYNNEISEKSEIFDDQFSVERPDGSNFTLKIRSTKLEDSAMYFCASSEGSGSLYEEKLFFGSGTQLSVL.